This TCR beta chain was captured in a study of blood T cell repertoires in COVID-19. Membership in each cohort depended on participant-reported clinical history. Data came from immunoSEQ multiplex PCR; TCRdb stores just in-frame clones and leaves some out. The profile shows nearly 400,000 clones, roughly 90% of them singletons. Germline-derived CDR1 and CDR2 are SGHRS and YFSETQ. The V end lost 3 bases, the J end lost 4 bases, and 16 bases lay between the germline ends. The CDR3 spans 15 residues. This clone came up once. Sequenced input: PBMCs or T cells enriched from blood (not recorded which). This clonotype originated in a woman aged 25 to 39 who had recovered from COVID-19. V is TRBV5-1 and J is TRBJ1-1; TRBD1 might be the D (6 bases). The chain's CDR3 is CASSYSGTQSTEAFF. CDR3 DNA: TGCGCCAGCAGCTACTCCGGGACACAGTCCACTGAAGCTTTCTTT.